The 24 T cell receptor beta chains given below trace back to one sample, sequenced in a study of T cells of healthy individuals. In TCRdb, the 5' RACE reads were re-called with MiXCR into one record per CDR3 protein. The profile shows 40,000 to 65,000 distinct CDR3 sequences, roughly 14% of them singletons. These receptor sequences come from a human donor in good health.

This clonotype was observed many times. The J gene is TRBJ1-4, the V gene TRBV19; TRBD1 agrees at 7 bases. The CDR3 is made up of 14 amino acids. CDR1 and CDR2 from the germline V gene are LNHDA and SQIVND (reference sequence). After removal of 5 bases from V and 5 bases from J, the junction contained 5 bases not matched to a gene. The DNA of the CDR3 is TGTGCCAGTAGTGTTGGGACAGCGAATGAAAAACTGTTTTTT. Translated, it gives CASSVGTANEKLFF.

This clonotype was counted many times. The chain uses TRBV4-1 and TRBJ2-7; 7 bases agree with TRBD2. CDR3 length: 17 residues. The germline gives CDR1 MGHRA, CDR2 YSYEKL. Trimming cost V 1 base and J 0 bases; bases outside gene matches: 9. DNA for the CDR3: TGCGCCAGCAGCCAAGGGGACTACGAGGACCCCTCCTACGAGCAGTACTTC. Encoded protein: CASSQGDYEDPSYEQYF.

A word on this clonotype: No conserved phenylalanine or tryptophan ends this CDR3, so it is likely a read error. No DNA is shown, since the ends of the CDR3 on it are uncertain; the CDR3 is the one TCRdb lists. The V gene is TRBV10-3, the J gene TRBJ1-2; TRBD1 reflects the table's D call only, with no check against the DNA. Germline V gives CDR1 ENHRY, CDR2 SYGVKD. The CDR3 is 15 residues long, ends included. The CDR3 is CAISESGTHYYGYKL.

This clonotype was observed a single time. The V call is TRBV12-3 or TRBV12-4, the J call TRBJ2-3; 8 bases map to TRBD2. CDR3 size: 15 residues. V dropped 1 base and J dropped 4; count of bases not matched to a gene: 4. CDR3 in amino acids: CASSLERGSSDTQYF. The CDR3 DNA sequence: TGTGCCAGCAGTTTAGAGCGGGGGTCGTCAGATACGCAGTATTTT.

The chain recombines TRBV12-3 or TRBV12-4 with TRBJ2-2, with D possibly matching TRBD1 (6 bases). Trimming took off 3 bases at V and 13 bases at J, with 21 bases between the two ends. The CDR3 runs to 15 residues. CDR3 in DNA: TGTGCCAGCAGTTTTTCAGGGACAATCTTCAAGGGGCTGTTTTTT. Translated, it gives CASSFSGTIFKGLFF.

V is TRBV11-2 and J is TRBJ2-7; 11 positions agree with TRBD1. The CDR3 spans 15 residues. V shed 1 base and J 4 bases; nucleotides not matched to a gene: 3. Per the germline V gene, CDR1 is SGHAT and CDR2 is FQNNGV. The chain's CDR3 is CASSLGRDRGYEQYF. Here the CDR3 DNA reads TGTGCCAGCAGCTTAGGCCGGGACAGGGGGTACGAGCAGTACTTC.

This clonotype was counted ten times or more. The chain recombines TRBV30 with TRBJ2-5, with 9 nucleotides matching TRBD2. Germline CDR1 is GTSNPN and CDR2 is SVGIG (reference sequence). The CDR3 totals 14 residues. Losses at the gene ends were 7 bases for V and 2 bases for J; bases not matched to a gene: 8. The DNA for the CDR3 is TGTGCCTACCATCCTAGCGGGGATCAAGAGACCCAGTACTTC. It specifies CAYHPSGDQETQYF.

This clonotype was seen repeatedly, ten times or more. The rearrangement uses TRBV9 and TRBJ2-1; tentative D call: TRBD2 (5 bases). Germline assignment: CDR1 SGDLS and CDR2 YYNGEE. V was pared by 4 bases and J by 1 base, with 12 bases between. The CDR3 runs 15 residues. The CDR3 region has the DNA TGTGCCAGCAGCTTAGAGGACTCTTCCTACAATGAGCAGTTCTTC. This encodes CASSLEDSSYNEQFF.

CDR3 sequence: CASSPRLAGVFETQYF. The CDR3 DNA sequence: TGTGCCAGCAGCCCCCGACTAGCGGGGGTCTTCGAGACCCAGTACTTC. The V call is TRBV7-2, the J call TRBJ2-5; 12 nucleotides agree with TRBD2. In germline, CDR1 is SGHTA, CDR2 FQGNSA. Germline trimming cut 5 bases from V and 5 bases from J; bases unmatched to any gene: 9. The CDR3 length is 16 residues.

This clonotype has ten or more counts. This rearrangement joins TRBV10-1 to TRBJ2-7; TRBD2 matches 10 bases. Germline V gene sequence: CDR1 WNHNN, CDR2 SYGVQD (reference sequence). There are 16 residues in the CDR3. Germline trimming cut 6 bases from V and 5 bases from J; bases unmatched to any gene: 13. In DNA form, the CDR3 reads TGCGCCAGCAGCCCCATTAGCGGGAGGATTGGAGACGAGCAGTACTTC. This translates into CASSPISGRIGDEQYF.

The chain has TRBV7-6 and TRBJ2-3; tentative D call: TRBD2 (5 bases). With 5 bases removed from V and 0 bases from J, the gap between germline ends came to 12 bases. Per germline, CDR1 SGHVS and CDR2 FNYEAQ. The CDR3 loop spans 15 amino acids. Written as DNA, the CDR3 is TGTGCCAGCAGCCCCGCAAGCGGCAGCACAGATACGCAGTATTTT. Translation: CASSPASGSTDTQYF. Full variable domain (remainder filled in from reference TRBV7-6 and TRBJ2-3): GAGVSQSPRYKVTKRGQDVALRCDPISGHVSLYWYRQALGQGPEFLTYFNYEAQQDKSGLPNDRFSAERPEGSISTLTIQRTEQRDSAMYRCASSPASGSTDTQYFGPGTRLTVL.

The chain is built from TRBV7-2 and TRBJ2-7; possibly TRBD2 for D (5 bases). CDR1 and CDR2 from the germline V gene are SGHTA and FQGNSA. V gave up 3 bases and J gave up 1 base, with 10 bases separating them. This CDR3 has 14 amino acids. CDR3 DNA: TGTGCCAGCAGCTTTAGGACGGGGTCCTACGAGCAGTACTTC. Amino acids: CASSFRTGSYEQYF.

This clonotype was counted ten times or more. The gene calls are TRBV29-1 and TRBJ1-1; D is undetermined. CDR1 is SQVTM and CDR2 is ANQGSEA in the germline V gene. The CDR3 has 12 residues. Trimming shortened V by 5 bases and J by 6 bases, and 13 bases separated the two germline ends. For the CDR3, the DNA is TGCAGCGTTAGTGATGGCGCGCCTGAAGCTTTCTTT. It encodes CSVSDGAPEAFF. Full variable domain (remainder filled in from reference TRBV29-1 and TRBJ1-1): SAVISQKPSRDICQRGTSLTIQCQVDSQVTMMFWYRQQPGQSLTLIATANQGSEATYESGFVIDKFPISRPNLTFSTLTVSNMSPEDSSIYLCSVSDGAPEAFFGQGTRLTVV.

This clonotype appeared once. The chain has TRBV12-3 or TRBV12-4 and TRBJ2-2; maybe TRBD2 (7 bases). V shed 6 bases and J shed 1 base, with 12 bases lying between them. The CDR3 length is 15 residues. The CDR3 protein is CASSRGAGNTGELFF. The CDR3 DNA is TGTGCCAGCAGCCGGGGGGCAGGGAACACCGGGGAGCTGTTTTTT.

This clonotype was picked up a small number of times. The chain employs TRBV10-2 and TRBJ2-6; D remains ambiguous. The CDR3 sequence is 16 residues long. CDR1 and CDR2 from the germline V gene are WSHSY and SAAADI. With 2 bases removed from V and 0 bases from J, the gap between germline ends came to 8 bases. The CDR3 sequence is CASSEVEPSGANVLTF. The CDR3 DNA reads as TGCGCCAGCAGTGAGGTGGAACCCTCTGGGGCCAACGTCCTGACTTTC.

The chain recombines TRBV6-1 with TRBJ1-2; TRBD1 agrees at 9 bases. Looked up from germline, CDR1 is MNHNS and CDR2 is SASEGT. The CDR3 totals 15 residues. V dropped 4 bases and J dropped 6; count of bases not matched to a gene: 9. The CDR3 spells CASSVAKTGGHGYTF. In DNA, the CDR3 is TGTGCCAGCAGTGTGGCAAAAACAGGGGGCCATGGCTACACCTTC.

This clonotype was seen many times. The CDR3 region has the DNA TGTGCCAGCAGTTCAGGGGTCGGTGGGGCCAACGTCCTGACTTTC. This codes for CASSSGVGGANVLTF. V gene TRBV27 combines with J gene TRBJ2-6; maybe TRBD1 (6 bases). Germline V gives CDR1 MNHEY, CDR2 SMNVEV (reference sequence). There are 15 residues in the CDR3. V was clipped by 4 bases and J by 3 bases, with 10 bases between them.

This chain links TRBV7-6 with TRBJ2-7, with D perhaps TRBD2 (5 bases). V lost 5 bases, J lost 9 bases, and 20 bases lay in between. The germline gives CDR1 SGHVS, CDR2 FNYEAQ. There are 14 residues in the CDR3. CDR3: CASSLGWESIGQYF. Written as DNA, the CDR3 is TGTGCCAGCAGCCTCGGATGGGAGTCTATTGGGCAGTACTTC.

At least ten counts were recorded for this clonotype. CDR3 sequence (DNA): TGTGCCAGCAGTCACGATGAGGGACAGGGGGATTCAGATACGCAGTATTTT. Amino acid sequence: CASSHDEGQGDSDTQYF. The rearrangement links TRBV6-1 to TRBJ2-3; the match to TRBD1 covers 11 bases. The CDR3 is 17 residues long. Trimming took 5 bases from V and 4 from J; bases not matched to a gene: 11. The germline V gene has CDR1 MNHNS and CDR2 SASEGT.

At least ten counts were recorded for this clonotype. The genes are TRBV30 and TRBJ2-2; D is uncertain. Per germline, CDR1 GTSNPN and CDR2 SVGIG (reference sequence). With 3 bases removed from V and 1 base from J, the gap between germline ends came to 6 bases. This CDR3 region has 13 residues. The CDR3 DNA reads TGTGCCTGGAGCCGAGGGAACACCGGGGAGCTGTTTTTT. Translating gives CAWSRGNTGELFF.

This clonotype has just a few counts. This rearrangement joins TRBV29-1 to TRBJ2-2; D not resolved. This CDR3 is 13 amino acids long. CDR1 SQVTM and CDR2 ANQGSEA come from the germline V gene. Trimming cost V 8 bases and J 4 bases, with 14 bases left between them. CDR3 sequence: CSIRQYATGELFF. The DNA for the CDR3 is TGCAGCATACGGCAGTACGCCACCGGGGAGCTGTTTTTT.

In its sample, this clonotype was seen a few times. The gene calls are TRBV29-1 and TRBJ2-7; no definite D call. From germline, CDR1 is SQVTM and CDR2 ANQGSEA. The length of the CDR3 is 13 residues. Trimming pared 4 bases from V and 4 bases from J, leaving 14 bases between. CDR3 nucleotide sequence: TGCAGCGTTGCTCAAGGGTTCCTTTACGAGCAGTACTTC. Protein: CSVAQGFLYEQYF.

This clonotype was detected many times. V gene TRBV5-1 combines with J gene TRBJ2-7; tentatively, D is TRBD1 (6 bases). The CDR3 contains 14 residues. Trimming took off 0 bases at V and 5 bases at J, with 12 bases between the two ends. Germline CDR1 and CDR2: SGHRS and YFSETQ. The DNA of the CDR3 is TGCGCCAGCAGCTTGGACAGGGTGGTAGACGAGCAGTACTTC. Translated, it gives CASSLDRVVDEQYF.

This clonotype has a count of ten or more. This rearrangement joins TRBV20-1 to TRBJ2-7; the match to TRBD2 covers 9 bases. Looked up from germline, CDR1 is DFQATT and CDR2 is SNEGSKA (reference sequence). This CDR3 region has 16 residues. V was pared by 0 bases and J by 3 bases, with 9 bases of the junction left unmatched. CDR3 nucleotide sequence: TGCAGTGCTAGAGACGATAGCGGGAGCGCATTCTACGAGCAGTACTTC. Encoded protein: CSARDDSGSAFYEQYF.